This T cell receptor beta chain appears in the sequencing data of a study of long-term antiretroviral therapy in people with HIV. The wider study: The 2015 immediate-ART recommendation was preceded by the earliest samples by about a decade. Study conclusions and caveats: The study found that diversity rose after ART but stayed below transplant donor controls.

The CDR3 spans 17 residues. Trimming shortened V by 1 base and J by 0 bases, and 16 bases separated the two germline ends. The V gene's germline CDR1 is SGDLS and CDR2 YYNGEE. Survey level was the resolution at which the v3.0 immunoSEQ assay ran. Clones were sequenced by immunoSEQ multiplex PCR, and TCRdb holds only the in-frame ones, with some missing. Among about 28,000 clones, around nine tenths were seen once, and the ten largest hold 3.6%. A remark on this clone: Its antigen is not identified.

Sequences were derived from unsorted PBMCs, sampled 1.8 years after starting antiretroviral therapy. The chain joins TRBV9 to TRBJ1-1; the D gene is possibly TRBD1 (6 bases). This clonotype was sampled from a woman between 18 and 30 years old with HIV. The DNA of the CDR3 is TGTGCCAGCAGCGTATCGCCAGGGGCAACCATGAACACTGAAGCTTTCTTT. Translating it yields CASSVSPGATMNTEAFF. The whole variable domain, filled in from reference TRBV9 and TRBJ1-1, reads DSGVTQTPKHLITATGQRVTLRCSPRSGDLSVYWYQQSLDQGLQFLIQYYNGEERAKGNILERFSAQQFPDLHSELNLSSLELGDSALYFCASSVSPGATMNTEAFFGQGTRLTVV.